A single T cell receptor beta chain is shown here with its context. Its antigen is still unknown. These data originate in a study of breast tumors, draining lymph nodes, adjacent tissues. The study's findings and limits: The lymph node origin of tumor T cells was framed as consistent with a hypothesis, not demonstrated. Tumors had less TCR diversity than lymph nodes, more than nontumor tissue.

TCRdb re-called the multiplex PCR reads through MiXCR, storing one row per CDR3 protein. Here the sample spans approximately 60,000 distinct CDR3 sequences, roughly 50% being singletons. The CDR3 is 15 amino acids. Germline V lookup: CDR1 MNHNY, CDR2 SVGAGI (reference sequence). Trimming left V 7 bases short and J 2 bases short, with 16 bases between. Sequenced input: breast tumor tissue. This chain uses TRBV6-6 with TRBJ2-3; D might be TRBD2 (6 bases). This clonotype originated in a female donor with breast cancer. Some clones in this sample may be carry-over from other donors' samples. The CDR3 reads CASNPSGVITDTQYF. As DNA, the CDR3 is TGTGCCAGCAACCCTTCGGGAGTCATCACAGATACGCAGTATTTT.